This TCR beta chain originates from a study of blood T cells in healthy people across ages. It was with a sample-barcoded 5' primer and a J-beta primer mix that a second PCR of about 6 to 12 cycles was run. TCRdb re-called the 5' RACE reads with MiXCR, one entry per CDR3 protein. The repertoire holds 710,000 or so distinct CDR3 sequences, with 22% as singletons. The CDR3 sequence is 17 residues long. Germline assignment: CDR1 KGHDR and CDR2 SFDVKD. J was trimmed by 3 bases and V by 4 bases; bases with no gene match: 11. Every donor gave around 10 milliliters of peripheral blood. This clonotype was obtained from a man in his 70s in good health. The sequencing sample was made of blood. The chain joins TRBV24-1 to TRBJ2-5, with 9 bases matching TRBD1. The CDR3 DNA is TGTGCCACCAGTGACGTTAGAGGTGACAGGGGGAAAGAGACCCAGTACTTC. Protein sequence: CATSDVRGDRGKETQYF.